Sequencing of this T cell receptor (beta chain) was carried out in a study of shared clonotypes between healthy human individuals (dated by TCRdb to between 2020 and 2021). Background for the entire study: The cohort comprised a couple of women and a few men aged 18 to 49 years. Per donor, three plates each were used for CD4 naive and CD4 memory, two for CD8 naive, and one for CD8 memory. To estimate repertoire size and how much clonotypes are shared between individuals, the study performed deep sequencing of blood TCR repertoires from a handful of healthy adults. To increase sequencing depth and limit assay-specific biases, TCR repertoire library preparation and sequencing were carried out by different laboratories using diverse techniques. Between about 0.94 and 10 billion PBMCs per donor were obtained by leukapheresis. Study-level results and caveats: Because the study included a small number of donors, the genetic and exposure-history diversity represented was limited. Sharing across a handful of donors was observed for around 5% of naive CD4, under 4% of naive CD8, over 2% of memory CD4, and 0.4% of memory CD8 clonotypes. Clonotypes shared by all four sorted-subset donors showed higher generation probabilities than non-shared clonotypes. Estimated clonotype richness was generally larger for naive than for memory subsets. Even with the large sequencing depth, rarefaction of the sorted-subset datasets indicated that sequencing was incomplete. Based on pairwise subsampling, the degree of clonotype sharing among donors was expected to be affected by sequencing depth. Sampling was limited to blood, and TCR repertoires in tissue likely differ from TCR repertoires in blood.

Remarks on this clone: Its antigen remains unidentified. No quality values exist for individual bases; no much larger clone is one base distant.

CD8 naive samples were CD45RO-negative cells positively selected for CCR7, giving a CD45RA+CCR7+ population that excluded TemRA cells. Healthy HIV-negative adults with no recently reported acute infections or vaccinations were included as donors. All donors were Caucasian adults living in Nashville, Tennessee, USA. Blood was collected by leukapheresis, and PBMCs were isolated by Ficoll-Histopaque density gradient centrifugation and then cryopreserved in liquid nitrogen vapor phase. Analytical flow cytometry was used to check the purity and quantity of each magnetically sorted T cell population. Genomic DNA was isolated from every sorted fraction and measured by UV absorbance on a Nanodrop 2000c. TCR CDR3 regions were amplified from genomic DNA by multiplex PCR using the deep immunoSEQ assay. Extracted genomic DNA from each cell subset was distributed evenly across all wells of several immunoSEQ 96-well plates, and each plate was treated as a replicate. Each replicate PCR for sorted subsets received 150 to 250 ng genomic DNA, equal to tens of thousands of T cell genomes. Purified libraries were quantified with a Qubit 3.0 fluorometer, sized on a Bioanalyzer 2100, and re-quantified with the KAPA Library Quantification kit. Every immunoSEQ 96-well plate was sequenced on a separate single-read 150-cycle Illumina NextSeq 550 flow cell. In the original analysis: Because the immunoSEQ output held only junctional sequences and lacked quality scores, the filtering could not match the filtering applied to full-length reads. To assign V/J genes and CDR3, sequences were annotated using PyIR, a Python wrapper for IgBLAST v1.9, with IMGT germline references. Reads with weak V/J assignments (E-value above 1e-6), missing CDR3, stop codons, out-of-frame junctions, or ambiguous translated residues were removed. V3J clonotypes were defined as sequences sharing the same inferred V gene, J gene, and CDR3 amino acid sequence. To compute the percentage overlap between repertoires, the number of shared unique clonotypes was divided by the size of the smaller repertoire. Repertoire richness was assessed with RTK rarefaction, the Chao1 estimator, and Recon v2.1 estimates of unobserved clonotypes. Generation probabilities were computed with OLGA for all TCRbeta clonotypes obtained by the gDNA method from a handful of donors. TCRdb retrieved this table from immuneACCESS and kept in-frame rearrangements only. Not all clones are present; in checked studies, unresolved V genes account for under half, and no reason is known for the remainder. The D gene and trimming were derived from the DNA, and the V and J assignments and clone size from that table. The sample yields some 2,000,000 clones; around 96% were counted once. The ten top clones hold around 1.1% of the sample.

The CDR3 numbers 16 residues from cysteine through phenylalanine. Of all the DNA, just the CDR3 is kept, 48 bases in frame from base 1. CDR1 LNHNV and CDR2 YYDKDF are derived from the germline V gene (reference sequence). Germline trimming: 6 bases from V, 8 bases from J; junction bases outside gene matches: 12. This clonotype was sampled from a man younger than 30 in good health. Sequenced material: naive CD8+ T cells sorted from blood. What the cell subset or site label conveys for this sample: CD45RA+CCR7+. This chain is built from TRBV15 and TRBJ1-6; TRBD1 lines up with 8 middle nucleotides. For the CDR3, the sequence is CATRGQGDLWDSPLHF. At the DNA level, the sequence is TGTGCCACCAGAGGACAGGGCGATCTTTGGGATTCACCCCTCCACTTT. Where the CDR3 stops, the reference TRBV15 and TRBJ1-6 genes take over; the full variable domain is DAMVIQNPRYQVTQFGKPVTLSCSQTLNHNVMYWYQQKSSQAPKLLFHYYDKDFNNEADTPDNFQSRRPNTSFCFLDIRSPGLGDTAMYLCATRGQGDLWDSPLHFGNGTRLTVT.